What follows are 30 T cell receptor beta chains derived from one specimen sequenced in a study of cytomegalovirus exposure and HLA in healthy donors. Sequencing used immunoSEQ multiplex PCR; TCRdb keeps in-frame clones, though not all of them. The table shows hundreds of thousands of clones, with roughly 88% occurring only once. Sequenced sample: PBMCs. Source of these receptors: a woman between 18 and 30 years old in good health and CMV-seronegative.

J is TRBJ2-1 and V is TRBV28, with a possible D match to TRBD2 (6 bases). The CDR3 runs 15 residues. Trimming left V 7 bases short and J 2 bases short, with 15 bases between. Germline CDR1 is MDHEN and CDR2 is SYDVKM. The CDR3 loop reads CASNKRSGPYNEQFF. DNA of the CDR3: TGTGCCAGCAACAAACGGAGCGGGCCCTACAATGAGCAGTTCTTC.

The V call is TRBV5-4, the J call TRBJ2-5, with D tentatively TRBD2 (6 bases). In germline, CDR1 is SGHNT, CDR2 YYREEE (reference sequence). V shed 4 bases and J shed 2 bases, with 21 bases lying between them. The CDR3 is 17 residues long. The CDR3 sequence is CASSNRFARDSQETQYF. CDR3 bases: TGTGCCAGCAGCAATCGATTCGCTAGGGACTCGCAAGAGACCCAGTACTTC.

The J gene is TRBJ2-1, the V gene TRBV28; 8 nucleotides align to TRBD2. V shed 5 bases, J shed 5 bases, and the junction held 8 bases outside the gene matches. CDR1 is MDHEN, CDR2 SYDVKM, per germline. This CDR3 comprises 15 residues. The CDR3 is CASSPRLAFDNEQFF. The CDR3 DNA follows: TGTGCCAGCAGTCCCAGACTAGCGTTTGACAATGAGCAGTTCTTC.

The chain couples TRBV11-2 to TRBJ1-2; 9 nucleotides align to TRBD1. The CDR3 has 15 amino acids. Germline CDR1 is SGHAT and CDR2 is FQNNGV. The trim removed 5 bases at V and 8 bases at J, leaving 12 bases unmatched. The CDR3 protein is CASSPRGTGSFGYTF. The CDR3 DNA follows: TGTGCCAGCAGCCCCCGAGGGACAGGGTCTTTCGGCTACACCTTC.

This chain uses TRBV19 with TRBJ2-1, with D possibly being TRBD1 (6 bases). The CDR3 is 13 amino acids. CDR1 is LNHDA, CDR2 SQIVND, per germline (reference sequence). The V end lost 3 bases, the J end lost 8 bases, and 11 bases lay between the germline ends. The DNA for the CDR3 is TGTGCCAGTAGTATGAGGGGGTTTGATGAGCAGTTCTTC. This translates into CASSMRGFDEQFF.

The rearrangement joins TRBV9 to TRBJ2-2; 8 nucleotides align to TRBD1. J gave up 6 bases and V 4 bases, and 5 bases lay outside the gene matches. CDR1 is SGDLS, CDR2 YYNGEE, per germline. The length of the CDR3 is 14 residues. The CDR3 sequence is CASSPDRVPGELFF. CDR3 nucleotides: TGTGCCAGCAGCCCGGACAGGGTACCCGGGGAGCTGTTTTTT.

This chain joins TRBV19 and TRBJ1-5, with 10 nucleotides matching TRBD1. The CDR3 has 16 amino acids. The junction had 6 bases not matched to a gene; V was cut back by 6 bases and J by 1 base. Looked up from germline, CDR1 is LNHDA and CDR2 is SQIVND (reference sequence). CDR3 sequence reads: CASSDRGLMSNQPQHF. CDR3 coding DNA: TGTGCCAGTAGCGACAGGGGGCTTATGAGCAATCAGCCCCAGCATTTT.

The chain recombines TRBV10-1 with TRBJ2-7, with a tentative D call TRBD1 (8 bases). The CDR3 covers 17 residues. Germline assignment: CDR1 WNHNN and CDR2 SYGVQD (reference sequence). The V end was cut by 6 bases, the J end by 3 bases, with 24 bases between. Here the CDR3 reads CASRPTGAGADYYEQYF. In nucleotides, the CDR3 is TGCGCCAGCAGACCGACAGGGGCGGGAGCCGACTACTACGAGCAGTACTTC.

The chain uses TRBV11-2 and TRBJ2-7; the match to TRBD2 covers 9 bases. The CDR3 consists of 17 residues. Trimming removed 4 bases from V and 1 base from J; junction bases left unmatched: 11. In germline, CDR1 is SGHAT, CDR2 FQNNGV. Written as DNA, the CDR3 is TGTGCCAGCAGCTCCCTGCGGGAGGGCCCTCGGTCCTACGAGCAGTACTTC. Protein sequence: CASSSLREGPRSYEQYF.

The genes are TRBV27 and TRBJ1-2; weak D call: TRBD1 (6 bases). V shed 3 bases and J shed 7 bases, with 12 bases lying between them. CDR1 and CDR2 (germline): MNHEY, SMNVEV (reference sequence). This CDR3 has 13 residues. CDR3 protein: CASSFNRAAGYTF. In DNA, the CDR3 is TGTGCCAGCAGTTTTAACAGGGCGGCTGGCTACACCTTC.

V usage is TRBV11-2 and J usage is TRBJ1-2; no clear D gene. This CDR3 spans 13 amino acids. The V gene's germline CDR1 is SGHAT and CDR2 FQNNGV. Trimming removed 1 base at V and 0 bases at J, with 3 bases between. The CDR3 region has the DNA TGTGCCAGCAGCTTAGGGCCTAACTATGGCTACACCTTC. It codes for CASSLGPNYGYTF. The full variable domain, with the rest looked up from reference TRBV11-2 and TRBJ1-2, is EAGVAQSPRYKIIEKRQSVAFWCNPISGHATLYWYQQILGQGPKLLIQFQNNGVVDDSQLPKDRFSAERLKGVDSTLKIQPAKLEDSAVYLCASSLGPNYGYTFGSGTRLTVV.

The chain recombines TRBV13 with TRBJ2-5, with D maybe TRBD1 (6 bases). This CDR3 spans 17 amino acids. Germline CDR1 is PRHDT and CDR2 is FYEKMQ (reference sequence). Trimming shortened V by 3 bases and J by 3 bases, and 20 bases separated the two germline ends. The CDR3 bases are TGTGCCAGCAGCTTCACAGGGTGGGGAACTTTGGAAGAGACCCAGTACTTC. Translating gives CASSFTGWGTLEETQYF.

The chain recombines TRBV20-1 with TRBJ2-1; no clear D gene. Germline CDR1 and CDR2: DFQATT and SNEGSKA (reference sequence). V was shortened by 0 bases and J by 8 bases, with 5 bases between the two germline ends. This CDR3 has 11 residues. The CDR3 sequence: CSARDFYEQFF. CDR3 bases: TGCAGTGCTAGAGATTTCTATGAGCAGTTCTTC.

This clone was counted once. This chain connects TRBV28 to TRBJ2-5, with 9 nucleotides matching TRBD1. The CDR3 has 16 residues. The junction had 7 bases not matched to a gene; V was cut back by 5 bases and J by 0 bases. Germline CDR1 MDHEN, CDR2 SYDVKM. In nucleotides, the CDR3 is TGTGCCAGCAGTCCATACGGGACAGGGAACCAAGAGACCCAGTACTTC. Amino acid sequence: CASSPYGTGNQETQYF.

This clone was counted once. V gene TRBV5-1 combines with J gene TRBJ2-1; D not resolved. CDR3 length equals 15 residues. V was clipped by 1 base and J by 3 bases, with 11 bases between them. Germline V gives CDR1 SGHRS, CDR2 YFSETQ. CDR3 region: CASSLLSANYNEQFF. DNA for the CDR3: TGCGCCAGCAGCTTGCTGTCAGCGAACTACAATGAGCAGTTCTTC.

The CDR3 reads CASSPRQGQTDTQYF. The CDR3 region has the DNA TGTGCCAGCTCACCCAGACAGGGCCAGACAGATACGCAGTATTTT. The J gene is TRBJ2-3, the V gene TRBV18; TRBD1 aligns across 7 bases. Germline assignment: CDR1 KGHSH and CDR2 LQKENI. J gave up 3 bases and V 3 bases, and 6 bases lay outside the gene matches. This CDR3 comprises 15 residues.

This clone was recorded only once. This chain links TRBV2 with TRBJ1-4; no clear D. Germline V CDR1 and CDR2: SNHLY, FYNNEI. The CDR3 totals 13 residues. With 11 bases removed from V and 6 bases from J, the gap between germline ends came to 16 bases. The CDR3 DNA reads TGTGCCGTCGCCCGAGGGTTAGATGAAAAACTGTTTTTT. As protein: CAVARGLDEKLFF. Full variable domain (outside the CDR3, taken from reference TRBV2 and TRBJ1-4): EPEVTQTPSHQVTQMGQEVILRCVPISNHLYFYWYRQILGQKVEFLVSFYNNEISEKSEIFDDQFSVERPDGSNFTLKIRSTKLEDSAMYFCAVARGLDEKLFFGSGTQLSVL.

This chain links TRBV4-2 with TRBJ1-5, with D possibly being TRBD1 (6 bases). The CDR3 extends over 17 amino acids. The germline gives CDR1 LGHNA, CDR2 YNFKEQ. Trimming left V 0 bases short and J 7 bases short, with 19 bases between. This CDR3 is CASSQEGVQGIGQPQHF. CDR3 DNA sequence: TGTGCCAGCAGCCAAGAAGGGGTACAGGGTATTGGGCAGCCCCAGCATTTT.

The chain joins TRBV19 to TRBJ2-1; 8 bases match TRBD2. V was pared by 4 bases and J by 5 bases, with 10 bases of the junction left unmatched. CDR3 length equals 16 residues. The germline V gene has CDR1 LNHDA and CDR2 SQIVND (reference sequence). CDR3 loop: CASSTLGGRLNNEQFF. The CDR3 nucleotides are TGTGCCAGTAGTACCCTTGGCGGGAGGCTCAACAATGAGCAGTTCTTC.

This clone was observed a few times. The chain uses TRBV19 and TRBJ2-7, with 7 bases that match TRBD1. The CDR3 loop spans 13 amino acids. V dropped 4 bases and J dropped 6; count of bases not matched to a gene: 6. The V gene's germline CDR1 is LNHDA and CDR2 SQIVND (reference sequence). The CDR3 spells CASSTRQGLEQYF. For the CDR3, the DNA is TGTGCCAGTAGTACCCGACAGGGTCTCGAGCAGTACTTC.

The chain is built from TRBV15 and TRBJ2-7; D perhaps matches TRBD1 (5 bases). Trimming left V 6 bases short and J 3 bases short, with 12 bases between. The CDR3 consists of 13 residues. From germline, CDR1 is LNHNV and CDR2 YYDKDF (reference sequence). The CDR3 region is CATSRGDSYEQYF. The CDR3 DNA reads as TGTGCCACCAGTCGTGGCGACAGCTACGAGCAGTACTTC.

V and J are TRBV6-6 and TRBJ2-2; TRBD1 matches 7 bases. The length of the CDR3 is 14 residues. CDR1 is MNHNY and CDR2 is SVGAGI in the germline V gene (reference sequence). V lost 5 bases to trimming and J lost 7 bases; unmatched junction nucleotides: 7. The CDR3 DNA reads TGTGCCAGCAGTCCCTCGCCAGGGGGCGGGGAGCTGTTTTTT. This gives the protein CASSPSPGGGELFF.

Comment on this clone: The sample carries other DNA sequences with the same CDR3. This chain uses TRBV28 with TRBJ2-7; 9 nucleotides agree with TRBD1. The CDR3 consists of 15 residues. J lost 0 bases, V lost 5 bases, and 5 bases had no gene match. Germline loops: CDR1 MDHEN, CDR2 SYDVKM. This chain's CDR3 is CASSPPGQGSYEQYF. CDR3 coding DNA: TGTGCCAGCAGTCCTCCGGGACAGGGCTCCTACGAGCAGTACTTC. The full variable domain, completed using reference TRBV28 and TRBJ2-7, is DVKVTQSSRYLVKRTGEKVFLECVQDMDHENMFWYRQDPGLGLRLIYFSYDVKMKEKGDIPEGYSVSREKKERFSLILESASTNQTSMYLCASSPPGQGSYEQYFGPGTRLTVT.

The chain is built from TRBV5-4 and TRBJ2-5; TRBD2 is a possible D gene (7 bases). The CDR3 spans 15 residues. Trimming left V 4 bases short and J 5 bases short, with 18 bases between. From germline, CDR1 is SGHNT and CDR2 YYREEE (reference sequence). The CDR3 reads CASSIPLGGAETQYF. CDR3 coding DNA: TGTGCCAGCAGCATTCCTTTAGGGGGGGCGGAGACCCAGTACTTC.

This chain uses TRBV15 with TRBJ2-1; 8 positions agree with TRBD1. The germline CDR1 and CDR2 sequences are LNHNV and YYDKDF (reference sequence). The length of the CDR3 is 15 residues. With 2 bases clipped from V and 1 base from J, the junction kept 1 base outside the gene matches. In nucleotides, the CDR3 is TGTGCCACCAGCAGACAGGGGGCGTCCTACAATGAGCAGTTCTTC. As protein: CATSRQGASYNEQFF.

The chain couples TRBV27 to TRBJ2-3, with TRBD2 matching over 10 bases. The CDR3 loop spans 17 amino acids. Trimming at V came to 3 bases and at J to 4 bases, leaving 10 bases not matched to a gene. Germline V gene data show CDR1 as MNHEY and CDR2 as SMNVEV (reference sequence). CDR3 nucleotide sequence: TGTGCCAGCAGTTTGCCCCCCAGCGGGGGGGCGGCAGATACGCAGTATTTT. Amino acid sequence: CASSLPPSGGAADTQYF.

The gene calls are TRBV19 and TRBJ2-7; 13 positions match TRBD2. V trimming: 5 bases; J trimming: 2 bases; junction bases outside the gene matches: 3. This CDR3 has 15 residues. Per germline, CDR1 LNHDA and CDR2 SQIVND (reference sequence). The CDR3 sequence is CASSAGTSGTYEQYF. In DNA, the CDR3 is TGTGCCAGTAGTGCCGGGACTAGCGGGACCTACGAGCAGTACTTC.

This chain joins TRBV11-2 and TRBJ2-7, with 7 positions matching TRBD2. Germline CDR1 and CDR2: SGHAT and FQNNGV. The V gene end was trimmed by 5 bases and the J gene end by 7 bases; junction bases not matched to a gene: 11. There are 14 residues in the CDR3. CDR3 sequence: CASSQISSGTEQYF. The CDR3 DNA is TGTGCCAGCAGCCAGATTTCCAGCGGGACGGAGCAGTACTTC.

The gene calls are TRBV28 and TRBJ1-2; 7 nucleotides line up with TRBD1. This CDR3 comprises 14 residues. Trimming cost V 5 bases and J 9 bases; bases outside gene matches: 12. In germline, CDR1 is MDHEN, CDR2 SYDVKM. CDR3: CASSTGQAQGSYTF. CDR3 DNA: TGTGCCAGCAGTACTGGACAGGCGCAGGGGAGCTACACCTTC.

The table lists this clone with many counts. The chain carries TRBV7-3 and TRBJ2-2; D call uncertain. The ends were cut back, 3 bases at V and 8 bases at J, with 10 bases in the middle. Germline lookup yields CDR1 SGHTA and CDR2 FQGTGA. CDR3 length: 13 amino acids. The CDR3 here is CASSFTGLGELFF. As DNA, the CDR3 is TGTGCCAGCAGCTTCACCGGGTTGGGGGAGCTGTTTTTT.